The 17 T cell receptor beta chains in this list originate from one sample, sequenced in a study of blood T cell repertoires in COVID-19 (dated by TCRdb to 2019 to 2021). The method was the immunoSEQ multiplex PCR assay. TCRdb holds this immuneACCESS table with in-frame rearrangements only. Some clones are missing; in checked studies, unresolved V genes explain under half, and the rest has no known cause. Within this sample are 110,000 to 150,000 clones, with around 90% of them counted one time only. The biggest ten clones account for over 5% of the sample. Sequencing used peripheral blood. These receptors all stem from a human donor in a cohort sampled during active COVID-19.

The chain employs TRBV4-1 and TRBJ1-1; 8 bases line up with TRBD1. Germline V gene data show CDR1 as MGHRA and CDR2 as YSYEKL. V gave up 0 bases and J gave up 0 bases; unmatched junction bases: 3. The CDR3 is made up of 16 amino acids. In nucleotides, the CDR3 is TGCGCCAGCAGCCAAGAGGAGACAGGGGTGAACACTGAAGCTTTCTTT. Its translation is CASSQEETGVNTEAFF.

The chain recombines TRBV7-8 with TRBJ2-7, with 14 bases aligning to TRBD2. The CDR3 loop spans 16 amino acids. The V and J ends lost 1 base and 7 bases, in that order; junction bases with no gene match: 6. Germline V gene lookup returns CDR1 SGHVS and CDR2 FQNEAQ. The CDR3 nucleotides are TGTGCCAGCAGCTTAGGACTAGCGGGAGGGCCTGGGGAGCAGTACTTC. Translating it yields CASSLGLAGGPGEQYF.

The table lists this clone with a count of one. The V gene is TRBV7-2, the J gene TRBJ2-7; 9 bases map to TRBD2. The CDR3 spans 14 residues. Germline-derived CDR1 and CDR2 are SGHTA and FQGNSA. V shed 3 bases, J shed 5 bases, and the junction held 5 bases outside the gene matches. In DNA form, the CDR3 reads TGTGCCAGCAGCTTTCAAGCGGGAGGTAACGAGCAGTACTTC. This sequence encodes CASSFQAGGNEQYF.

The V gene is TRBV30, the J gene TRBJ1-1; 8 bases align to TRBD1. Germline V gene sequence: CDR1 GTSNPN, CDR2 SVGIG (reference sequence). CDR3 length equals 15 residues. The trim removed 2 bases at V and 0 bases at J, leaving 5 bases unmatched. CDR3 protein: CAWSLRTGMNTEAFF. DNA for the CDR3: TGTGCCTGGAGTCTCCGGACAGGGATGAACACTGAAGCTTTCTTT.

The chain joins TRBV27 to TRBJ2-3; D gene unclear. The V gene lost 6 bases and the J gene lost 0 bases, with 19 bases spanning the gap. This CDR3 comprises 17 residues. Looked up from germline, CDR1 is MNHEY and CDR2 is SMNVEV (reference sequence). CDR3 sequence: CASRSGLLTGSTDTQYF. Written as DNA, the CDR3 is TGTGCCAGCAGGTCCGGCCTTCTAACCGGGAGCACAGATACGCAGTATTTT.

The rearrangement joins TRBV2 to TRBJ2-2; 10 positions match TRBD2. There are 15 residues in the CDR3. Germline CDR1 reads SNHLY; CDR2 reads FYNNEI. V was clipped by 7 bases and J by 1 base; unmatched bases: 3. DNA for the CDR3: TGTGCCAGCAAGTTAGCGGGAGGGAACACCGGGGAGCTGTTTTTT. It yields the protein CASKLAGGNTGELFF.

As DNA, the CDR3 is TGTGCCAGCAGCTCAGGGGACAGGCCAGATACGCAGTATTTT. It is translated as CASSSGDRPDTQYF. The J gene is TRBJ2-3, the V gene TRBV7-3; 8 bases match TRBD1. The CDR3 totals 14 residues. CDR1 is SGHTA and CDR2 is FQGTGA in the germline V gene. The junction had 4 bases not matched to a gene; V was cut back by 4 bases and J by 4 bases.

This clone was seen ten or more times. The gene calls are TRBV7-8 and TRBJ1-6; D is possibly TRBD1 (5 bases). The V gene lost 0 bases and the J gene lost 10 bases, with 19 bases spanning the gap. CDR3 size: 17 residues. Germline-derived CDR1 and CDR2 are SGHVS and FQNEAQ. CDR3 loop: CASSLARGETDYSPLHF. For the CDR3, the DNA is TGTGCCAGCAGCTTAGCGCGGGGGGAGACAGATTACTCACCCCTCCACTTT.

The V call is TRBV9, the J call TRBJ2-3, with 15 bases fitting TRBD2. This CDR3 has 16 amino acids. Trimming took 5 bases from V and 7 from J; bases not matched to a gene: 8. Per germline, CDR1 SGDLS and CDR2 YYNGEE. In nucleotides, the CDR3 is TGTGCCAGCAGTGGCGGACTAGCGGGAGGGCCATATACGCAGTATTTT. Translation: CASSGGLAGGPYTQYF.

This sequence joins TRBV10-1 and TRBJ2-7, with a possible D match to TRBD1 (5 bases). Germline V gene data show CDR1 as WNHNN and CDR2 as SYGVQD (reference sequence). The CDR3 sequence is 16 residues long. V was cut by 10 bases and J by 4 bases, with 26 bases left in between. The CDR3 DNA reads as TGCGCCATTCCGCCCAGGGCTCCCGCCCCCGTATACGAGCAGTACTTC. Translation gives CAIPPRAPAPVYEQYF.

This chain links TRBV7-8 with TRBJ2-7, with 10 nucleotides matching TRBD1. The CDR3 totals 15 residues. The junction had 3 bases not matched to a gene; V was cut back by 4 bases and J by 0 bases. From germline, CDR1 is SGHVS and CDR2 FQNEAQ. The CDR3 bases are TGTGCCAGCAGCTGGACAGGGGGACGCTCCTACGAGCAGTACTTC. It is translated as CASSWTGGRSYEQYF.

The J gene is TRBJ1-1, the V gene TRBV9, with a tentative D call TRBD1 (5 bases). The CDR3 is 12 amino acids. Between the trimmed V and J ends, which lost 3 bases and 5 bases, there was a span of 8 bases. Looked up from germline, CDR1 is SGDLS and CDR2 is YYNGEE. In DNA, the CDR3 is TGTGCCAGCAGCGGCGGGGGTACTGAAGCTTTCTTT. Its translation is CASSGGGTEAFF.

The genes are TRBV18 and TRBJ2-3; 11 positions agree with TRBD2. V dropped 3 bases and J dropped 5; count of bases not matched to a gene: 7. From germline, CDR1 is KGHSH and CDR2 LQKENI. The CDR3 is 16 residues long. This chain's CDR3 is CASSPLAGGQGDTQYF. CDR3 nucleotides: TGTGCCAGCTCACCCCTAGCGGGGGGCCAAGGAGATACGCAGTATTTT.

The chain employs TRBV6-5 and TRBJ2-2; D gene uncertain. This CDR3 contains 15 residues. V lost 4 bases and J 1 base, leaving 10 bases between the germline ends. Germline V gene lookup returns CDR1 MNHEY and CDR2 SVGAGI. The CDR3 is CASSSSGRNTGELFF. The CDR3 DNA sequence: TGTGCCAGCAGTTCCTCTGGCAGGAACACCGGGGAGCTGTTTTTT.

The chain is built from TRBV12-3 or TRBV12-4 and TRBJ2-7; no definite D call. V dropped 4 bases and J dropped 4 bases, with 8 bases sitting between them. The length of the CDR3 is 12 residues. CDR3 in amino acids: CASSSTEYEQYF. The CDR3 coding sequence is TGTGCCAGCAGTTCCACAGAATACGAGCAGTACTTC.

The J gene is TRBJ2-7, the V gene TRBV10-1; 9 bases agree with TRBD1. The CDR3 has 14 residues. Trimming removed 5 bases from V and 7 bases from J; junction bases left unmatched: 9. CDR1 and CDR2 (germline): WNHNN, SYGVQD (reference sequence). CDR3 coding DNA: TGCGCCAGCAGTCCCCGGACAGGGGTGTCTGAGCAGTACTTC. This codes for CASSPRTGVSEQYF.

J is TRBJ2-7 and V is TRBV18; the D gene is possibly TRBD1 (6 bases). Germline CDR1 KGHSH, CDR2 LQKENI. V lost 2 bases and J lost 6, with 11 bases in between. The CDR3 has 13 amino acids. The CDR3 DNA reads TGTGCCAGCTCACCAGGGGACAATTCCGAGCAGTACTTC. Its protein is CASSPGDNSEQYF.